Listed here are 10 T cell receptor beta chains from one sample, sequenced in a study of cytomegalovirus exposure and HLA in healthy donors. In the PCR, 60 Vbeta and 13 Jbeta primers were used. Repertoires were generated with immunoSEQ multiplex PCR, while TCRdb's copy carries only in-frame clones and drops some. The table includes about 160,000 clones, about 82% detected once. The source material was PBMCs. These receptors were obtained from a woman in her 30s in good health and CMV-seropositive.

In DNA form, the CDR3 reads TGTGCCAGCAGCGCTCGAAGCCACGAGGCAGATACGCAGTATTTT. Residues: CASSARSHEADTQYF. The genes are TRBV6-4 and TRBJ2-3, with no clear D. CDR3 length: 15 residues. The germline V gene encodes CDR1 MRHNA and CDR2 SNTAGT. V lost 6 bases and J lost 4, with 17 bases in between.

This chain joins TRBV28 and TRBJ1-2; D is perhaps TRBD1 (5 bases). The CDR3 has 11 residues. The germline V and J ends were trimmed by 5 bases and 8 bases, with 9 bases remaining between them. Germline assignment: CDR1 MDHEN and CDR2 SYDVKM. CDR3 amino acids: CASSPREGYTF. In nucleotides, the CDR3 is TGTGCCAGCAGTCCCAGGGAAGGCTACACCTTC.

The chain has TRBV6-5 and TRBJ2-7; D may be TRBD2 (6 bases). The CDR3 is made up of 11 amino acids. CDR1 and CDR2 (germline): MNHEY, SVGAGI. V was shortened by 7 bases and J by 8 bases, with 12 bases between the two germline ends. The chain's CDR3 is CASTNGGQQYF. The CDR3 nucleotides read TGTGCCAGCACCAACGGGGGACAGCAGTACTTC.

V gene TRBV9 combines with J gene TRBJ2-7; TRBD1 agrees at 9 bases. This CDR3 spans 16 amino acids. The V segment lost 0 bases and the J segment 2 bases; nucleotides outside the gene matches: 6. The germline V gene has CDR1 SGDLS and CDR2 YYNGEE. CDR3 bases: TGTGCCAGCAGCGTAGCACCGGGACAGGGAACCTACGAGCAGTACTTC. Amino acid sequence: CASSVAPGQGTYEQYF.

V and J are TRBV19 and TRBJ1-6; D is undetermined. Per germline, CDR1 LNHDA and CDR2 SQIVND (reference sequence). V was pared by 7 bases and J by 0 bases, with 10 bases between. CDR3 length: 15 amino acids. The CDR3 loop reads CASNKGSSYNSPLHF. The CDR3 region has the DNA TGTGCCAGTAATAAAGGGAGCTCCTATAATTCACCCCTCCACTTT.

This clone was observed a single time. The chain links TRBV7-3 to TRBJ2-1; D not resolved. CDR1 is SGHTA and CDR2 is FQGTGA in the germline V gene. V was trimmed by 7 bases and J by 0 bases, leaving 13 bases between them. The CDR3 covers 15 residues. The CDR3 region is CASNMGLGSYNEQFF. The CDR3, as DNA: TGTGCCAGCAACATGGGCCTGGGCTCCTACAATGAGCAGTTCTTC.

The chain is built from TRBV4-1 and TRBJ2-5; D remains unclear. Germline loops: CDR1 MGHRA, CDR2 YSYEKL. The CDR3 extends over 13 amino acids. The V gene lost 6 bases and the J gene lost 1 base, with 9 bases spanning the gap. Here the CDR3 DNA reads TGCGCCAGCAGGCGACTCGGCCAAGAGACCCAGTACTTC. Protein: CASRRLGQETQYF.

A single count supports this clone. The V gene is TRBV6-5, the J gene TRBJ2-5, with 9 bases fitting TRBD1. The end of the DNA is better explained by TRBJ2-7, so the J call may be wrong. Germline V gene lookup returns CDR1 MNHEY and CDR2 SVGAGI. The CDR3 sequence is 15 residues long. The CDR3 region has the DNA TGTGCCAGCAGTTACAGCGGGACAGGGATGGACGAGCAGTACTTC. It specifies CASSYSGTGMDEQYF.

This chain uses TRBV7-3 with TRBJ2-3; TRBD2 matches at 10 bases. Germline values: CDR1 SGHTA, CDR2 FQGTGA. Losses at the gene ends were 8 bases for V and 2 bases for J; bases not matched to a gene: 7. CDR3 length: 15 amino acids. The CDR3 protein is CASRKRGGSTDTQYF. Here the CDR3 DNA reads TGTGCCAGCCGTAAGCGGGGGGGATCCACAGATACGCAGTATTTT.

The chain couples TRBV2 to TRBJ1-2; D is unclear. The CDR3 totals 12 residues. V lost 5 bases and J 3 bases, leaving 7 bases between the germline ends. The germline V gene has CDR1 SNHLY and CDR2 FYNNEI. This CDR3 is CASSSGYYGYTF. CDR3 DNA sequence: TGTGCCAGCAGTTCAGGCTACTATGGCTACACCTTC. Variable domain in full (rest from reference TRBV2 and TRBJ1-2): EPEVTQTPSHQVTQMGQEVILRCVPISNHLYFYWYRQILGQKVEFLVSFYNNEISEKSEIFDDQFSVERPDGSNFTLKIRSTKLEDSAMYFCASSSGYYGYTFGSGTRLTVV.